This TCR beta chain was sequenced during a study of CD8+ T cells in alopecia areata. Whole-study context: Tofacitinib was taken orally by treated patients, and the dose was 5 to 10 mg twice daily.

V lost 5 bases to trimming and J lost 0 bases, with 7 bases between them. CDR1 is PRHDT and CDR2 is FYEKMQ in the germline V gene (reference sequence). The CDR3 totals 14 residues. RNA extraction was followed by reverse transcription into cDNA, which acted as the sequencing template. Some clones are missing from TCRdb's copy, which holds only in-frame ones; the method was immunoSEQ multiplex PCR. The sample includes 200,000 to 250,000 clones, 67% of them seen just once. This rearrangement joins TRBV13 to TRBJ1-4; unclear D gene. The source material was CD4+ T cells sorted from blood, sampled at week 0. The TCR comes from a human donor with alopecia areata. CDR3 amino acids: CASSHSATNEKLFF. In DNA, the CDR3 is TGTGCCAGCAGCCACAGTGCAACTAATGAAAAACTGTTTTTT. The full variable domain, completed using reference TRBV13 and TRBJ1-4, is AAGVIQSPRHLIKEKRETATLKCYPIPRHDTVYWYQQGPGQDPQFLISFYEKMQSDKGSIPDRFSAQQFSDYHSELNMSSLELGDSALYFCASSHSATNEKLFFGSGTQLSVL.